Below, 24 T cell receptor beta chains from the same sample are listed, as sequenced in a study of cytomegalovirus exposure and HLA in healthy donors. Primers for the PCR totalled 60 Vbeta and 13 Jbeta. Generated by immunoSEQ multiplex PCR, the TCRdb table keeps only in-frame clones and is missing some. The profile shows 150,000 to 200,000 clones, 65% to 85% of them singletons. Sequenced sample: PBMCs. The receptors derive from a girl between 5 and 17 years old in good health and CMV-seropositive.

This chain uses TRBV4-2 with TRBJ2-7, with 7 nucleotides matching TRBD1. The V and J ends lost 4 bases and 0 bases, in that order; junction bases with no gene match: 12. The CDR3 is 17 amino acids. CDR1 LGHNA and CDR2 YNFKEQ come from the germline V gene. The CDR3: CASSPVFRTGDSYEQYF. Here the CDR3 DNA reads TGTGCCAGCAGCCCCGTTTTTAGGACAGGCGACTCCTACGAGCAGTACTTC.

V and J are TRBV19 and TRBJ1-2, with D possibly matching TRBD1 (6 bases). Germline-derived CDR1 and CDR2 are LNHDA and SQIVND (reference sequence). The V and J ends lost 6 bases and 4 bases respectively, with 15 bases between them. The CDR3 is made up of 14 amino acids. The CDR3 bases are TGTGCCAGTAGATCGAGGGGGACCTTCTATGGCTACACCTTC. It yields the protein CASRSRGTFYGYTF. Full variable domain (outside the CDR3, taken from reference TRBV19 and TRBJ1-2): DGGITQSPKYLFRKEGQNVTLSCEQNLNHDAMYWYRQDPGQGLRLIYYSQIVNDFQKGDIAEGYSVSREKKESFPLTVTSAQKNPTAFYLCASRSRGTFYGYTFGSGTRLTVV.

This clone was observed a handful of times. The chain carries TRBV6-1 and TRBJ1-2; D is perhaps TRBD1 (5 bases). Between the trimmed V and J ends, which lost 4 bases and 5 bases, there was a span of 20 bases. The CDR3 is 16 amino acids. Germline-derived CDR1 and CDR2 are MNHNS and SASEGT. CDR3 nucleotides: TGTGCCAGCAGTGGACCCCGGGACTTCCATGGGTATGGCTACACCTTC. Protein: CASSGPRDFHGYGYTF.

The chain carries TRBV19 and TRBJ2-3; 8 bases are shared with TRBD2. Germline loops: CDR1 LNHDA, CDR2 SQIVND (reference sequence). The CDR3 loop spans 16 amino acids. The trim removed 0 bases at V and 2 bases at J, leaving 4 bases unmatched. The CDR3 coding sequence is TGTGCCAGTAGTATAGATCCGACTAGCGACACAGATACGCAGTATTTT. Its protein is CASSIDPTSDTDTQYF. Full variable domain (missing parts from reference TRBV19 and TRBJ2-3): DGGITQSPKYLFRKEGQNVTLSCEQNLNHDAMYWYRQDPGQGLRLIYYSQIVNDFQKGDIAEGYSVSREKKESFPLTVTSAQKNPTAFYLCASSIDPTSDTDTQYFGPGTRLTVL.

This sequence joins TRBV5-1 and TRBJ2-3; D is possibly TRBD2 (5 bases). There are 14 residues in the CDR3. The germline V gene encodes CDR1 SGHRS and CDR2 YFSETQ. V lost 7 bases to trimming and J lost 1 base, with 13 bases between them. CDR3 region: CASGEGTGTDTQYF. For the CDR3, the DNA is TGCGCCAGCGGCGAGGGAACGGGCACAGATACGCAGTATTTT.

The chain combines TRBV5-6 with TRBJ2-7; 9 bases map to TRBD2. Germline trimming cut 1 base from V and 3 bases from J; bases unmatched to any gene: 5. In germline, CDR1 is SGHDT, CDR2 YYEEEE. This CDR3 is 15 amino acids long. The CDR3 nucleotides read TGTGCCAGCAGCTTGAGCCTAGCGGGATTCTACGAGCAGTACTTC. Protein product: CASSLSLAGFYEQYF.

The chain has TRBV5-5 and TRBJ1-5; 7 positions match TRBD1. The CDR3 loop spans 14 amino acids. CDR1 is SGHKS, CDR2 YYEKEE, per germline (reference sequence). V lost 5 bases to trimming and J lost 2 bases; unmatched junction nucleotides: 4. CDR3 loop: CASSDRAGNQPQHF. CDR3 nucleotide sequence: TGTGCCAGCAGTGACAGGGCCGGCAATCAGCCCCAGCATTTT.

The chain joins TRBV9 to TRBJ2-2; possible D gene TRBD2, 6 bases. The V end lost 1 base, the J end lost 6 bases, and 13 bases lay between the germline ends. The length of the CDR3 is 15 residues. Germline CDR1 reads SGDLS; CDR2 reads YYNGEE. The CDR3 reads CASSVTPGGAGELFF. CDR3 sequence (DNA): TGTGCCAGCAGCGTAACTCCAGGAGGGGCCGGGGAGCTGTTTTTT.

The chain carries TRBV18 and TRBJ2-5; weak D call: TRBD2 (5 bases). V was cut by 2 bases and J by 7 bases, with 5 bases left in between. Per the germline V gene, CDR1 is KGHSH and CDR2 is LQKENI. The CDR3 is made up of 11 amino acids. The CDR3 protein is CASSPEGTQYF. CDR3 coding DNA: TGTGCCAGCTCACCAGAGGGGACCCAGTACTTC.

The rearrangement uses TRBV5-1 and TRBJ2-1, with 10 bases identical to TRBD2. From germline, CDR1 is SGHRS and CDR2 YFSETQ. This CDR3 is built from 13 residues. V gave up 0 bases and J gave up 10 bases; unmatched junction bases: 1. In DNA, the CDR3 is TGCGCCAGCAGCTTGGAACTAGCGGGGGAGCAGTTCTTC. Amino acid sequence: CASSLELAGEQFF.

This chain joins TRBV7-2 and TRBJ2-1, with 7 bases lining up with TRBD2. The length of the CDR3 is 15 residues. The V and J ends lost 0 bases and 7 bases, in that order; junction bases with no gene match: 6. CDR1 and CDR2 (germline): SGHTA, FQGNSA. The CDR3 bases are TGTGCCAGCAGCTTAGCGGGGAGGGTCGGGAATGAGCAGTTCTTC. This codes for CASSLAGRVGNEQFF.

This chain joins TRBV18 and TRBJ2-2; 13 positions agree with TRBD2. The CDR3 totals 16 residues. Germline V CDR1 and CDR2: KGHSH, LQKENI. V shed 3 bases and J 4 bases; nucleotides not matched to a gene: 2. The CDR3 DNA follows: TGTGCCAGCTCACCGGGACTAGCGGGAAGCACCGGGGAGCTGTTTTTT. Translating it yields CASSPGLAGSTGELFF. The variable domain in full, completed from reference TRBV18 and TRBJ2-2, reads NAGVMQNPRHLVRRRGQEARLRCSPMKGHSHVYWYRQLPEEGLKFMVYLQKENIIDESGMPKERFSAEFPKEGPSILRIQQVVRGDSAAYFCASSPGLAGSTGELFFGEGSRLTVL.

The gene calls are TRBV7-9 and TRBJ2-7; weak D call: TRBD1 (6 bases). Trimming took 5 bases from V and 2 from J, leaving 13 bases between them. Germline V gene data show CDR1 as SEHNR and CDR2 as FQNEAQ (reference sequence). This CDR3 spans 14 amino acids. CDR3 sequence reads: CASSPGTTTYEQYF. CDR3 in DNA: TGTGCCAGCAGCCCCGGGACAACTACCTACGAGCAGTACTTC.

The J gene is TRBJ1-4, the V gene TRBV29-1; 12 nucleotides line up with TRBD1. After removal of 4 bases from V and 7 bases from J, the junction contained 10 bases not matched to a gene. The CDR3 consists of 16 residues. Germline CDR1 SQVTM, CDR2 ANQGSEA. The CDR3 DNA sequence: TGCAGCGTTGGTATTAGGGACAGGGGGCTCGGTGAAAAACTGTTTTTT. Encoded protein: CSVGIRDRGLGEKLFF. The complete variable domain, with remaining parts taken from reference TRBV29-1 and TRBJ1-4, reads SAVISQKPSRDICQRGTSLTIQCQVDSQVTMMFWYRQQPGQSLTLIATANQGSEATYESGFVIDKFPISRPNLTFSTLTVSNMSPEDSSIYLCSVGIRDRGLGEKLFFGSGTQLSVL.

This chain joins TRBV5-1 and TRBJ2-2; D remains ambiguous. V was clipped by 0 bases and J by 0 bases, with 9 bases between them. Germline V gives CDR1 SGHRS, CDR2 YFSETQ. The CDR3 is made up of 16 amino acids. CDR3 bases: TGCGCCAGCAGCTTGGCCGACACTTCGAACACCGGGGAGCTGTTTTTT. Amino acid sequence: CASSLADTSNTGELFF.

This clone has just one count. This chain uses TRBV19 with TRBJ1-4, with D perhaps matching TRBD1 (6 bases). The CDR3 sequence is 14 residues long. Trimming took off 4 bases at V and 9 bases at J, with 15 bases between the two ends. Germline lookup yields CDR1 LNHDA and CDR2 SQIVND (reference sequence). CDR3 residues: CASSTRDTPQKLFF. CDR3 DNA sequence: TGTGCCAGTAGTACCCGGGACACCCCACAAAAACTGTTTTTT.

The chain combines TRBV2 with TRBJ2-2; 8 bases line up with TRBD1. Trimming cost V 4 bases and J 7 bases; bases outside gene matches: 5. There are 14 residues in the CDR3. Germline CDR1 is SNHLY and CDR2 is FYNNEI. The CDR3 is CASSVRGLDGELFF. In DNA form, the CDR3 reads TGTGCCAGCAGTGTCAGGGGGCTTGACGGGGAGCTGTTTTTT.

The rearrangement links TRBV19 to TRBJ2-7, with 13 bases lining up with TRBD2. Germline-derived CDR1 and CDR2 are LNHDA and SQIVND (reference sequence). With 3 bases clipped from V and 3 bases from J, the junction kept 2 bases outside the gene matches. The CDR3 totals 15 residues. The CDR3 nucleotides read TGTGCCAGTAGTATGGGACTAGCGGGACTCTACGAGCAGTACTTC. Translation: CASSMGLAGLYEQYF.

DNA of the CDR3: TGTGCCAGCAGCGTAGCTCGGGACTTCGATGGCTACACCTTC. Protein: CASSVARDFDGYTF. The rearrangement links TRBV9 to TRBJ1-2; D possibly corresponds to TRBD1 (5 bases). Germline-derived CDR1 and CDR2 are SGDLS and YYNGEE. The germline V and J ends were trimmed by 0 bases and 6 bases, with 12 bases remaining between them. This CDR3 is built from 14 residues.

This sequence joins TRBV9 and TRBJ2-5, with D uncertain. The ends were cut back, 2 bases at V and 3 bases at J, with 8 bases in the middle. The germline V gene has CDR1 SGDLS and CDR2 YYNGEE. CDR3 length: 13 amino acids. This chain's CDR3 is CASSVGRKETQYF. Written as DNA, the CDR3 is TGTGCCAGCAGCGTGGGCAGGAAAGAGACCCAGTACTTC.

V gene TRBV6-5 combines with J gene TRBJ2-1; D is unclear. Germline CDR1 and CDR2: MNHEY and SVGAGI. Trimming removed 4 bases from V and 6 bases from J, with 10 bases in between. The CDR3 is 13 amino acids. For the CDR3, the DNA is TGTGCCAGCAGTTCCGCGCGGTTCAATGAGCAGTTCTTC. It is translated as CASSSARFNEQFF.

V and J are TRBV7-9 and TRBJ1-4; 7 positions match TRBD1. The CDR3 runs to 15 residues. Germline V gives CDR1 SEHNR, CDR2 FQNEAQ (reference sequence). Losses at the gene ends were 5 bases for V and 7 bases for J; bases not matched to a gene: 10. This CDR3 is CASSQTTGIGEKLFF. Here the CDR3 DNA reads TGTGCCAGCAGCCAAACGACAGGGATTGGTGAAAAACTGTTTTTT.

V usage is TRBV15 and J usage is TRBJ2-7; D not certain. The germline V and J ends were trimmed by 1 base and 1 base, with 5 bases remaining between them. This CDR3 region has 13 residues. Germline V gene lookup returns CDR1 LNHNV and CDR2 YYDKDF (reference sequence). This CDR3 is CATSRVSSYEQYF. CDR3 bases: TGTGCCACCAGCAGAGTCAGTTCCTACGAGCAGTACTTC.

The rearrangement uses TRBV7-6 and TRBJ1-3, with D unresolved. V was trimmed by 3 bases and J by 2 bases, leaving 5 bases between them. CDR3 length: 13 residues. CDR1 and CDR2 (germline): SGHVS, FNYEAQ. CDR3 coding DNA: TGTGCCAGCAGCTTCAGGACTGGAAACACCATATATTTT. It translates to CASSFRTGNTIYF.